This entry is about one T cell receptor (beta chain). Its antigen is still unknown. The junction and the germline gene differ at one end; a read error may be behind it. This specimen comes from a study of tumor-infiltrating lymphocytes in primary liver carcinoma (dated by TCRdb to about 2017). Background for the entire study: The five patients, three men and two women aged 30 to 69 years, had hepatocellular carcinoma (four) or combined HCC and intrahepatic cholangiocarcinoma (one). To link TCRbeta repertoire diversity with the local molecular phenotype, the approximately 23 tumor region samples were profiled using Agilent mRNA microarrays. TCRbeta repertoire sequencing covered 35 specimens from 5 patients: about 25 tumor regions, 5 adjacent noncancerous liver tissues and 5 peripheral blood samples. The tumors of the five patients were staged as T1-T3 N0M0, with maximum diameters ranging from roughly 4.2 to 10 cm. Roughly 3.5 to 7.5 million productive TCRbeta reads were obtained per sample, and no significant difference in read depth was found between tissue types. High reproducibility was observed for the technical replicate repertoires, with mean shared-clone rates near 0.89 and correlation coefficients above 0.95. Across five regions of each liver tumor, along with adjacent normal tissue and blood, the study brought together TCRbeta repertoire sequencing, expression microarrays and whole-exome sequencing.

Total RNA and DNA were co-extracted from roughly 18-30 mg of bulk tissue with the AllPrep DNA/RNA mini kit, without cell sorting. Surgical resection was performed in China between late 2015 and 2016 on about 5 patients with histopathologically diagnosed primary liver carcinoma. Chronic HBV infection was present in the patients, and the patients were treatment-naive at sampling. Each tumor was sampled at five spatially separated regions: the superior, inferior, left-lateral and right-lateral poles and the tumor centre. Histological examination found more than 80% viable tumor cells in every tumor sample. Fresh tumor and adjacent tissue pieces were bisected; one half was stored in RNAlater at -80°C, the other sent for histology. From the germline V gene, CDR1 is SQVTM and CDR2 is ANQGSEA. Taken from cysteine to phenylalanine, the CDR3 has 14 residues. The read is trimmed to its CDR3 DNA, 42 bases read in frame from base 1.

Using a constant-region primer and ProtoScript II reverse transcriptase, TCRbeta-specific cDNA was reverse-transcribed from about 0.45 ug total RNA. The TCRbeta libraries were prepared through three rounds of nested multiplex PCR following a slightly modified ARM-PCR procedure. The first two PCR rounds used multiplex TRBV1-TRBV30 forward primers with a Cbeta reverse primer, each for about 11 cycles. Sample barcodes and Illumina adapters were added in a final 25-cycle PCR with Deep VentR polymerase. Before sequencing, amplicons between 200 and 500 bp were purified from gel using a QIAquick gel extraction kit. An Illumina HiSeq 2500 was used to sequence the TCRbeta amplicons, generating 250-bp paired-end reads. The source study handled its data this way. Reads were quality-trimmed with Trimmomatic v0.33, and paired reads were merged with FLASH v1.2.11 to recover full CDR3 sequences. MiGEC v1.2.1b assigned V, D and J germline segments to the rearranged TCRbeta sequences. Clonotype statistics and Shannon-Wiener diversity indices were calculated with VDJtools v1.0.0. Except for diversity analysis, only the 250 most abundant clonotypes of each sample were used in subsequent analyses to reduce sampling bias. Through fastp at Q25 and MiXCR, TCRdb rebuilt clones from the public reads, retaining in-frame beta chains. Rows are combined by CDR3 protein, so each entry shows the most common genes and DNA. The V and J calls follow TCRdb's processing rather than the paper's. The sample contains about 190,000 distinct CDR3 sequences, 85% of them found a single time. Around a sixth of the sample belongs to the ten largest clones.

General conclusions and limits of the study: Only about 7.5-25% of top clones were found in all five regions of a tumor, suggesting spatial heterogeneity of tumor-infiltrating T cells. Comparison of CD4+ and CD8+ T cell repertoires was precluded by the use of bulk unsorted samples. Because only the TCR beta chain was sequenced and unpaired alpha chains were not captured, true repertoire diversity is likely underestimated. The top 250 clones accounted for a significantly greater share of the repertoire in tumors than in blood (p = 0.039). Only four or five patients were included in the study, and the authors note that the findings should be validated in a larger study. Repertoire overlap was higher between tumor regions (mean roughly 35%) than tumor-adjacent (roughly 17%) or tumor-blood (about 14%) pairs, consistent with antigen-driven expansion.

Sequenced input: tumor tissue from primary liver carcinoma. The chain is encoded by TRBV29-1 joined to TRBJ1-1; a stretch of 8 junction bases matches TRBD1. The source of this sequence is a man aged 35-49 years with primary liver carcinoma and hepatitis B virus infection. The CDR3 reads as follows: CSVPRQGSNTEGFF. The nucleotides are TGCAGCGTTCCAAGACAGGGGTCTAACACTGAAGGTTTCTTT.